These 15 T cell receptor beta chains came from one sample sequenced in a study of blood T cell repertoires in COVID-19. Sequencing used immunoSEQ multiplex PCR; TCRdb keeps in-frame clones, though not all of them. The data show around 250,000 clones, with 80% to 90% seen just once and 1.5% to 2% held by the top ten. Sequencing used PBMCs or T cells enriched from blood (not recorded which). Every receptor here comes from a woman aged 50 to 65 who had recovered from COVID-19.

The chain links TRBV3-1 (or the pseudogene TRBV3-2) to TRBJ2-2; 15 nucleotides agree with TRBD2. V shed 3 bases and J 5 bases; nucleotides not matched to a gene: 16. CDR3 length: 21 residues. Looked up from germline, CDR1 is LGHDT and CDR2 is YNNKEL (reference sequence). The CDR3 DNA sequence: TGTGCCAGCAGCCACTCCCCGGGGCTCGGACTAGCGGGAGGGAAGACCGGGGAGCTGTTTTTT. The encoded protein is CASSHSPGLGLAGGKTGELFF.

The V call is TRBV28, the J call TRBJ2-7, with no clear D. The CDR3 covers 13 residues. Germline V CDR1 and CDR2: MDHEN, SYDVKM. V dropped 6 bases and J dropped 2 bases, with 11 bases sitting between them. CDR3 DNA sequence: TGTGCCAGCAGGGAGTCCAGAACCTACGAGCAGTACTTC. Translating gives CASRESRTYEQYF.

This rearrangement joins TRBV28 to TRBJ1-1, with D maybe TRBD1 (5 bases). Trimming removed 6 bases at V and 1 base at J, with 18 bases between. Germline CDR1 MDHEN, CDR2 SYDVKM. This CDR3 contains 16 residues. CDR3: CASRGGGSRANTEAFF. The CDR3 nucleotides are TGTGCCAGCAGGGGGGGAGGTTCTCGGGCGAACACTGAAGCTTTCTTT.

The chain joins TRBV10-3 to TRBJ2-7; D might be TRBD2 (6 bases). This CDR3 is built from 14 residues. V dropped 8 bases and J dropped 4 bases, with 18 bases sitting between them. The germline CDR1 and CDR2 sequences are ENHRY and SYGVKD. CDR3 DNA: TGTGCCATCCGGGGCCTAGCGAACTTATACGAGCAGTACTTC. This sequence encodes CAIRGLANLYEQYF.

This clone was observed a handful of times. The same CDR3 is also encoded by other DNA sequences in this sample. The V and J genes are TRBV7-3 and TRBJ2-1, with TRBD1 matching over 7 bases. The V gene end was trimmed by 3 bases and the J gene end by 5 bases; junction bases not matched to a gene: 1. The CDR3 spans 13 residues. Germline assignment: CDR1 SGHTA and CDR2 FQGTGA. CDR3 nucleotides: TGTGCCAGCAGCTTGGGACAGAACAATGAGCAGTTCTTC. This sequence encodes CASSLGQNNEQFF.

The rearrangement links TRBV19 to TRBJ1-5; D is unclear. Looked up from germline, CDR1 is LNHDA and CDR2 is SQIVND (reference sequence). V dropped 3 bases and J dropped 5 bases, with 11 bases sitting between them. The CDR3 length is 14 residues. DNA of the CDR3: TGTGCCAGTAGTATCGTGTATGTTCATCAGCCCCAGCATTTT. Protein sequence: CASSIVYVHQPQHF.

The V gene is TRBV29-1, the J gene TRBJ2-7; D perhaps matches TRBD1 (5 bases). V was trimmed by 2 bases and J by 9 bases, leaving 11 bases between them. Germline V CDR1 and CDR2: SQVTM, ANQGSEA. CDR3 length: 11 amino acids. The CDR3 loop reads CSVEKGRRQYF. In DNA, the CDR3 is TGCAGCGTTGAAAAGGGGCGAAGGCAGTACTTC.

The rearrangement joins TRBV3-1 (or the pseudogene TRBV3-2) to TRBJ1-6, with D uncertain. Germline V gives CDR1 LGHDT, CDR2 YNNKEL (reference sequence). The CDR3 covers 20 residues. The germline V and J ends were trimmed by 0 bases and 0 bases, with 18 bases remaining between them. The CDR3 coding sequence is TGTGCCAGCAGCCAAGATCGGGAGGGAACACTAAGCTCCTATAATTCACCCCTCCACTTT. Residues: CASSQDREGTLSSYNSPLHF.

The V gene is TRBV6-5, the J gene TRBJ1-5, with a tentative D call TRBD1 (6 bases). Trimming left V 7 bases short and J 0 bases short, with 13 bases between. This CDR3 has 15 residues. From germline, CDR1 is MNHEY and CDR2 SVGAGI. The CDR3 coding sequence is TGTGCCAGCAAACCCAGGGGTACTAGCAATCAGCCCCAGCATTTT. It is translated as CASKPRGTSNQPQHF.

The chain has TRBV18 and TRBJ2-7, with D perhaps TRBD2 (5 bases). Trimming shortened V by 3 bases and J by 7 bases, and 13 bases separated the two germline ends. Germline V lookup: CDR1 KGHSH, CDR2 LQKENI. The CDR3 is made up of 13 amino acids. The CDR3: CASSPSEGGEQYF. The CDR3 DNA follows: TGTGCCAGCTCACCTTCTGAGGGTGGAGAGCAGTACTTC.

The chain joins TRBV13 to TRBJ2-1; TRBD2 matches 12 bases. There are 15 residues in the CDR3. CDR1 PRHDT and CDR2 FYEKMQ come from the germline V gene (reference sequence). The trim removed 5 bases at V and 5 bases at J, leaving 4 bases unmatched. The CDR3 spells CASSDTSGGNNEQFF. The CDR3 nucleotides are TGTGCCAGCAGCGATACTAGCGGGGGGAACAATGAGCAGTTCTTC. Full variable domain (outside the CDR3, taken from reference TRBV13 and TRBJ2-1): AAGVIQSPRHLIKEKRETATLKCYPIPRHDTVYWYQQGPGQDPQFLISFYEKMQSDKGSIPDRFSAQQFSDYHSELNMSSLELGDSALYFCASSDTSGGNNEQFFGPGTRLTVL.

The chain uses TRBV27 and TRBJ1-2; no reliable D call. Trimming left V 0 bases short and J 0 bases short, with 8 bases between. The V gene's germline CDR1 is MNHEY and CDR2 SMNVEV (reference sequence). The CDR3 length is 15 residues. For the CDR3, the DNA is TGTGCCAGCAGTTTATCGGCGGGGTCTAACTATGGCTACACCTTC. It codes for CASSLSAGSNYGYTF.

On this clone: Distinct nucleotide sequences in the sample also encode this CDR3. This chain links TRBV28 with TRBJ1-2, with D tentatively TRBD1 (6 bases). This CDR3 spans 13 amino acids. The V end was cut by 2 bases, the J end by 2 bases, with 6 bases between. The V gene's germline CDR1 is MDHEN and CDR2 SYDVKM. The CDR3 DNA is TGTGCCAGCAGTTTAGGGACAAACTATGGCTACACCTTC. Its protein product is CASSLGTNYGYTF.

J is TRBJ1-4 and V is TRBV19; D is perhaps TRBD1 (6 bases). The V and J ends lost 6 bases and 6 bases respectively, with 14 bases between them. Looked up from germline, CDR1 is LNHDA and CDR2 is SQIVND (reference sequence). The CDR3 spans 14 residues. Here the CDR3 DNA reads TGTGCCAGTAGCAGGGGCTCGTCGGATGAAAAACTGTTTTTT. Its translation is CASSRGSSDEKLFF.

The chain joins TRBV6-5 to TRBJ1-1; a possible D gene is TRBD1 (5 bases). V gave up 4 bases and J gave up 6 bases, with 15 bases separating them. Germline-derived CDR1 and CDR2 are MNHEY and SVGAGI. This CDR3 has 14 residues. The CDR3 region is CASSSSGRGPEAFF. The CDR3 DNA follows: TGTGCCAGCAGTTCATCAGGGAGGGGCCCTGAAGCTTTCTTT.